The 16 T cell receptor beta chains listed next were all sequenced from one sample in a study of neurological immune-mediated disorders. TCRdb ran MiXCR on the 5' RACE reads and lists one entry per CDR3 protein. The sample yields 40,000 to 55,000 distinct CDR3 sequences, 10% seen once. Material for sequencing was PBMCs. The receptors stem from a woman aged 40 to 50 with HTLV-1-associated myelopathy (HAM/TSP).

The chain has TRBV12-3 or TRBV12-4 and TRBJ1-1, with D perhaps matching TRBD1 (6 bases). CDR3 length: 14 residues. The CDR3 sequence: CVSRGQGGGTEAFF. The CDR3 DNA reads as TGTGTGAGCAGGGGCCAGGGCGGTGGAACTGAAGCTTTCTTT.

In this sample, this clonotype turned up many times. V and J are TRBV4-3 and TRBJ2-2, with 7 bases matching TRBD1. Germline assignment: CDR1 LGHNA and CDR2 YSLEER. The V and J ends lost 0 bases and 5 bases, in that order; junction bases with no gene match: 3. This CDR3 has 15 residues. CDR3 sequence (DNA): TGCGCCAGCAGCCAAGAGACAGGGACGACCGGGGAGCTGTTTTTT. The encoded protein is CASSQETGTTGELFF.

For this clonotype: Just one base apart from a much larger clone, this may be a read error. The V call is TRBV7-3, the J call TRBJ1-2; the D is unclear. The CDR3 has 16 amino acids. Looked up from germline, CDR1 is SGHTA and CDR2 is FQGTGA. The CDR3 region has the DNA TGTGCCAGCAGCTTAACCCGAACGGGCAATAACTATGGCTACATCTTC. It encodes CASSLTRTGNNYGYIF.

The chain has TRBV18 and TRBJ1-1; 8 nucleotides match TRBD1. Per the germline V gene, CDR1 is KGHSH and CDR2 is LQKENI. V shed 6 bases, J shed 4 bases, and the junction held 1 base outside the gene matches. The CDR3 sequence is 12 residues long. CDR3 sequence reads: CASSTGVTEAFF. CDR3 bases: TGTGCCAGCTCGACAGGGGTCACTGAAGCTTTCTTT.

At least ten counts were recorded for this clonotype. The genes are TRBV27 and TRBJ1-1; D gene ambiguous. Looked up from germline, CDR1 is MNHEY and CDR2 is SMNVEV (reference sequence). Trimming removed 6 bases at V and 5 bases at J, with 13 bases between. The CDR3 consists of 13 residues. The CDR3 nucleotides are TGTGCCAGCAGCTATCGGGTTTGGACTGAAGCTTTCTTT. Protein product: CASSYRVWTEAFF.

This clonotype has at least ten counts. This chain uses TRBV12-3 or TRBV12-4 with TRBJ2-7; tentatively, D is TRBD2 (6 bases). V was cut by 7 bases and J by 2 bases, with 18 bases left in between. The CDR3 has 15 residues. The CDR3 spells CASTTSRGSPYEQYF. The CDR3 region has the DNA TGTGCCAGCACCACCTCCCGGGGGTCCCCCTACGAGCAGTACTTC.

There are many counts of this clonotype. V gene TRBV5-1 combines with J gene TRBJ2-1; 12 positions match TRBD2. CDR3 length equals 18 residues. Germline trimming cut 0 bases from V and 9 bases from J; bases unmatched to any gene: 13. The germline V gene has CDR1 SGHRS and CDR2 YFSETQ. CDR3 sequence reads: CASSLVVGASGGAGEQFF. CDR3 DNA sequence: TGCGCCAGCAGCTTGGTGGTAGGGGCTAGCGGGGGGGCCGGTGAGCAGTTCTTC. Full variable domain (outside the CDR3, taken from reference TRBV5-1 and TRBJ2-1): KAGVTQTPRYLIKTRGQQVTLSCSPISGHRSVSWYQQTPGQGLQFLFEYFSETQRNKGNFPGRFSGRQFSNSRSEMNVSTLELGDSALYLCASSLVVGASGGAGEQFFGPGTRLTVL.

Many counts were recorded for this clonotype. The chain employs TRBV12-5 and TRBJ1-5; 10 bases agree with TRBD1. The CDR3 is 17 residues long. After removal of 6 bases from V and 2 bases from J, the junction contained 10 bases not matched to a gene. The germline CDR1 and CDR2 sequences are LGHNT and FRNRAP. CDR3 bases: TGTGCTAGTGGAGGGACAGGGGCTCAAGGGCGCAATCAGCCCCAGCATTTT. Encoded protein: CASGGTGAQGRNQPQHF.

This clonotype has ten or more counts. V and J are TRBV12-3 or TRBV12-4 and TRBJ1-1, with 10 positions matching TRBD1. V lost 7 bases to trimming and J lost 4 bases; unmatched junction nucleotides: 9. This CDR3 is 15 amino acids long. The CDR3 loop reads CASIDRGRGSTEAFF. The CDR3 DNA sequence: TGTGCCAGCATCGACAGGGGGCGCGGTAGCACTGAAGCTTTCTTT.

In this sample, this clonotype turned up many times. The chain combines TRBV27 with TRBJ2-7, with a weak D call TRBD1 (5 bases). The V and J ends lost 4 bases and 3 bases respectively, with 13 bases between them. CDR1 and CDR2 from the germline V gene are MNHEY and SMNVEV (reference sequence). The CDR3 consists of 14 residues. CDR3 region: CASSSTEVGYEQYF. Written as DNA, the CDR3 is TGTGCCAGCAGTTCGACAGAGGTAGGCTACGAGCAGTACTTC.

This clonotype was counted many times. The chain is built from TRBV2 and TRBJ2-5; D is unclear. V dropped 4 bases and J dropped 9 bases, with 15 bases sitting between them. CDR1 and CDR2 from the germline V gene are SNHLY and FYNNEI. The CDR3 consists of 13 residues. CDR3 sequence: CASSVGQVKAQYF. In DNA, the CDR3 is TGTGCCAGCAGTGTAGGGCAGGTGAAGGCCCAGTACTTC.

In its sample, this clonotype was seen many times. The CDR3 nucleotides are TGCGCCAGCAGCCAAGCCGGAACCTACGAGCAGTACTTC. Amino acid sequence: CASSQAGTYEQYF. The chain uses TRBV4-1 and TRBJ2-7, with D hard to call. The V gene's germline CDR1 is MGHRA and CDR2 YSYEKL. Trimming removed 1 base from V and 2 bases from J, with 6 bases in between. This CDR3 contains 13 residues.

This clonotype was observed many times. The chain couples TRBV10-3 to TRBJ1-4; a possible D gene is TRBD1 (5 bases). Trimming cost V 3 bases and J 3 bases, with 17 bases left between them. The germline V gene encodes CDR1 ENHRY and CDR2 SYGVKD. This CDR3 is built from 17 residues. The CDR3 is CAISDTQGRLANEKLFF. CDR3 coding DNA: TGTGCCATCAGTGATACCCAGGGCAGGTTGGCTAATGAAAAACTGTTTTTT.

This clonotype came up many times. The chain has TRBV6-2 or TRBV6-3 and TRBJ2-3, with 11 bases matching TRBD2. The V gene's germline CDR1 is MNHEY and CDR2 SVGEGT. Trimming at V came to 7 bases and at J to 6 bases, leaving 12 bases not matched to a gene. The CDR3 runs to 16 residues. CDR3 sequence (DNA): TGTGCCAGCACCTACGGTATAGCGGGGGGGCCGGATACGCAGTATTTT. Translating gives CASTYGIAGGPDTQYF.

This clonotype was seen many times. The J gene is TRBJ2-1, the V gene TRBV9; 9 bases are shared with TRBD2. The length of the CDR3 is 16 residues. Looked up from germline, CDR1 is SGDLS and CDR2 is YYNGEE. V shed 0 bases and J 2 bases; nucleotides not matched to a gene: 3. The chain's CDR3 is CASSVVSGGPYNEQFF. The CDR3, as DNA: TGTGCCAGCAGCGTAGTTAGCGGGGGCCCCTACAATGAGCAGTTCTTC.

This clonotype was seen at least ten times. The chain is built from TRBV18 and TRBJ1-2; D unclear. The CDR3 consists of 14 residues. The V end was cut by 3 bases, the J end by 8 bases, with 16 bases between. Germline CDR1 is KGHSH and CDR2 is LQKENI. CDR3 residues: CASSPGVGEGGYTF. CDR3 DNA sequence: TGTGCCAGCTCACCGGGCGTCGGGGAAGGGGGCTACACCTTC.